Each of the 28 T cell receptor beta chains below was sequenced from the same sample in a study of vaccination effects on CD4 cells after COVID-19. Their antigens remain unidentified. Prior to sequencing, the ViraFEST assay stimulated PBMC with viral peptide pools, which expanded the antigen-specific CD4+ T cells. Subsequent to a culture period of about ten days, CD4+ T cells were isolated. Two doses of either BNT162b2 or mRNA-1273 were given to each participant. Generated by immunoSEQ multiplex PCR, the TCRdb table keeps only in-frame clones and is missing some. The data show tens of thousands of clones, 70% to 85% seen once. Sequencing used CD4+ T cells from PBMCs cultured with HCoV-229E spike peptides, obtained after COVID-19 vaccination. The receptors come from a human donor who received a COVID-19 vaccine.

This chain connects TRBV5-1 to TRBJ2-1; D possibly corresponds to TRBD1 (6 bases). There are 14 residues in the CDR3. Between the trimmed V and J ends, which lost 4 bases and 4 bases, there was a span of 12 bases. From germline, CDR1 is SGHRS and CDR2 YFSETQ. CDR3 nucleotide sequence: TGCGCCAGCAGCCCGCGGACAGCATACAATGAGCAGTTCTTC. This translates into CASSPRTAYNEQFF.

The chain carries TRBV20-1 and TRBJ1-1, with a possible D match to TRBD1 (6 bases). From germline, CDR1 is DFQATT and CDR2 SNEGSKA (reference sequence). Between the trimmed V and J ends, which lost 3 bases and 9 bases, there was a span of 11 bases. The CDR3 consists of 11 residues. CDR3 in DNA: TGCAGTGCTAGCAAGGGGGGGAAAGCTTTCTTT. Amino acids: CSASKGGKAFF.

V gene TRBV15 combines with J gene TRBJ2-2, with a tentative D call TRBD1 (5 bases). CDR1 is LNHNV, CDR2 YYDKDF, per germline (reference sequence). Trimming left V 0 bases short and J 5 bases short, with 13 bases between. This CDR3 is built from 16 residues. Here the CDR3 reads CATSRDLRGRTGELFF. DNA of the CDR3: TGTGCCACCAGCAGAGATCTAAGGGGTCGGACCGGGGAGCTGTTTTTT.

V and J are TRBV7-2 and TRBJ2-7; a weak D match, TRBD1 (5 bases). Germline CDR1 and CDR2: SGHTA and FQGNSA. Trimming pared 4 bases from V and 4 bases from J, leaving 11 bases between. The CDR3 is 13 amino acids. DNA of the CDR3: TGTGCCAGCAGCTACCAAGACAGTTACGAGCAGTACGTC. Translation: CASSYQDSYEQYV.

This chain joins TRBV15 and TRBJ1-4, with D unresolved. CDR1 LNHNV and CDR2 YYDKDF come from the germline V gene (reference sequence). The ends were cut back, 5 bases at V and 2 bases at J, with 21 bases in the middle. The CDR3 spans 18 residues. The CDR3 here is CATSPPLGTAETNEKLFF. The CDR3 nucleotides are TGTGCCACCAGCCCCCCCCTGGGAACAGCAGAGACTAATGAAAAACTGTTTTTT.

The genes are TRBV5-1 and TRBJ2-1, with D tentatively TRBD2 (6 bases). This CDR3 is 15 amino acids long. V was pared by 3 bases and J by 6 bases, with 16 bases between. The germline V gene has CDR1 SGHRS and CDR2 YFSETQ. The chain's CDR3 is CASSSRLGLFNEQFF. CDR3 sequence (DNA): TGCGCCAGCAGCTCCCGACTAGGTCTCTTCAATGAGCAGTTCTTC.

A single count supports this clone. This chain joins TRBV5-5 and TRBJ2-7; 7 bases align to TRBD1. J was trimmed by 6 bases and V by 4 bases; bases with no gene match: 10. Germline loops: CDR1 SGHKS, CDR2 YYEKEE (reference sequence). CDR3 length: 14 amino acids. Written as DNA, the CDR3 is TGTGCCAGCAGCCAAATAACAGGGGTAAGCGAGCAGTACGTC. It codes for CASSQITGVSEQYV.

This clone was observed once. This chain uses TRBV7-2 with TRBJ2-3; the match to TRBD2 covers 11 bases. The CDR3 is made up of 18 amino acids. J gave up 4 bases and V 3 bases, and 12 bases lay outside the gene matches. Per germline, CDR1 SGHTA and CDR2 FQGNSA. CDR3: CASSFGVAGGRHADTQYF. CDR3 bases: TGTGCCAGCAGCTTTGGAGTAGCGGGGGGGCGACATGCAGATACGCAGTATTTT.

The rearrangement links TRBV5-5 to TRBJ1-5; no clear D. The CDR3 spans 16 residues. Trimming stripped 0 bases from V and 6 bases from J, with 16 bases between. CDR1 SGHKS and CDR2 YYEKEE come from the germline V gene (reference sequence). The CDR3 nucleotides are TGTGCCAGCAGCTTGGACTCGTCGGCGGGGAGTCAGCCCCAGCATTTT. Its translation is CASSLDSSAGSQPQHF.

The rearrangement joins TRBV7-8 to TRBJ1-2, with 8 bases aligning to TRBD1. Trimming at V came to 5 bases and at J to 5 bases, leaving 16 bases not matched to a gene. CDR1 and CDR2 (germline): SGHVS, FQNEAQ. The CDR3 runs 17 residues. CDR3 nucleotide sequence: TGTGCCAGCAGCGTTCACAGGGGGGCGCTCAGAGGATATGGCTACACCTTC. It codes for CASSVHRGALRGYGYTF.

V is TRBV14 and J is TRBJ2-5; D remains unclear. CDR1 SGHDN and CDR2 FVKESK come from the germline V gene. V gave up 1 base and J gave up 8 bases, with 14 bases separating them. This CDR3 has 14 residues. CDR3 DNA sequence: TGTGCCAGCAGCCAAGCCGTATCCGGTGGTACCCAGTACTTC. Protein product: CASSQAVSGGTQYF.

The chain couples TRBV2 to TRBJ1-2, with 8 bases fitting TRBD1. The CDR3 contains 16 residues. Trimming cost V 4 bases and J 4 bases; bases outside gene matches: 11. CDR1 is SNHLY and CDR2 is FYNNEI in the germline V gene. The CDR3 sequence: CASSGGRDRPIYGYTF. CDR3 in DNA: TGTGCCAGCAGTGGCGGTCGGGACAGGCCGATCTATGGCTACACCTTC.

This chain links TRBV18 with TRBJ1-1; D unclear. Germline CDR1 reads KGHSH; CDR2 reads LQKENI. This CDR3 has 14 amino acids. The V end was cut by 2 bases, the J end by 1 base, with 8 bases between. The DNA for the CDR3 is TGTGCCAGCTCACCATCCGCCGGGAACACTGAAGCTTTCTTT. This sequence encodes CASSPSAGNTEAFF.

The chain recombines TRBV11-2 with TRBJ2-1, with 7 bases lining up with TRBD2. The V segment lost 3 bases and the J segment 2 bases; nucleotides outside the gene matches: 4. The CDR3 length is 15 residues. Looked up from germline, CDR1 is SGHAT and CDR2 is FQNNGV. This CDR3 is CASSLGRGAYNEQFF. The CDR3 DNA is TGTGCCAGCAGCTTGGGACGGGGGGCCTACAATGAGCAGTTCTTC.

The J gene is TRBJ2-1, the V gene TRBV7-2, with D possibly TRBD1 on 6 matching bases. The CDR3 consists of 15 residues. Trimming took off 6 bases at V and 0 bases at J, with 12 bases between the two ends. Germline CDR1 and CDR2: SGHTA and FQGNSA. The CDR3 region is CASRYTGNSYNEQFF. CDR3 DNA sequence: TGTGCCAGCAGGTACACAGGGAACTCCTACAATGAGCAGTTCTTC.

The rearrangement links TRBV18 to TRBJ2-5; D possibly corresponds to TRBD2 (5 bases). Germline V gene sequence: CDR1 KGHSH, CDR2 LQKENI. The CDR3 runs to 14 residues. V lost 2 bases and J 1 base, leaving 8 bases between the germline ends. CDR3: CASSPGLAQETQYF. In DNA form, the CDR3 reads TGTGCCAGCTCACCAGGGCTAGCCCAAGAGACCCAGTACTTC.

The CDR3 here is CASSRHINYEQYV. DNA for the CDR3: TGTGCCAGCAGCCGTCATATAAACTACGAGCAGTACGTC. This chain links TRBV5-5 with TRBJ2-7; D gene uncertain. V dropped 4 bases and J dropped 3 bases, with 11 bases sitting between them. The CDR3 has 13 residues. Germline V lookup: CDR1 SGHKS, CDR2 YYEKEE (reference sequence).

The chain combines TRBV18 with TRBJ1-1; 8 bases are a match to TRBD1. Trimming removed 3 bases from V and 0 bases from J; junction bases left unmatched: 9. Germline V gene sequence: CDR1 KGHSH, CDR2 LQKENI. This CDR3 is 17 amino acids long. The CDR3 sequence is CASSPLAGQVLNTEAFF. In nucleotides, the CDR3 is TGTGCCAGCTCACCCCTTGCGGGACAGGTGTTGAACACTGAAGCTTTCTTT.

The rearrangement uses TRBV14 and TRBJ1-1; D uncertain. Trimming left V 2 bases short and J 2 bases short, with 6 bases between. The CDR3 loop spans 13 amino acids. Germline V CDR1 and CDR2: SGHDN, FVKESK. CDR3: CASSQQPNTEAFF. CDR3 bases: TGTGCCAGCAGCCAACAGCCCAACACTGAAGCTTTCTTT.

The CDR3 here is CASSRRIANTGELFF. CDR3 bases: TGTGCCAGCAGTAGGAGAATCGCGAACACCGGGGAGCTGTTTTTT. The gene calls are TRBV27 and TRBJ2-2; D remains ambiguous. Per the germline V gene, CDR1 is MNHEY and CDR2 is SMNVEV (reference sequence). The CDR3 is made up of 15 amino acids. Trimming stripped 5 bases from V and 0 bases from J, with 10 bases between.

The CDR3: CASNAGTYNEQFF. The CDR3 bases are TGTGCCAGCAATGCAGGGACCTACAATGAGCAGTTCTTC. The chain combines TRBV2 with TRBJ2-1; a weak D match, TRBD1 (5 bases). CDR1 and CDR2 (germline): SNHLY, FYNNEI. The V end was cut by 7 bases, the J end by 2 bases, with 9 bases between. The CDR3 has 13 residues.

In nucleotides, the CDR3 is TGTGCCAGCAGTTTTCTCCGACAGGGTGTTCAGCCCCAGCATTTT. Translating gives CASSFLRQGVQPQHF. The genes are TRBV28 and TRBJ1-5; 7 bases fit TRBD1. Trimming took 3 bases from V and 6 from J; bases not matched to a gene: 8. Germline assignment: CDR1 MDHEN and CDR2 SYDVKM. CDR3 length equals 15 residues.

The chain is built from TRBV24-1 and TRBJ2-5, with a tentative D call TRBD2 (6 bases). V lost 2 bases and J 6 bases, leaving 12 bases between the germline ends. Germline V gene lookup returns CDR1 KGHDR and CDR2 SFDVKD. The CDR3 loop spans 14 amino acids. CDR3 loop: CATSDSGDLKTQYF. The CDR3 DNA is TGTGCCACCAGTGATTCGGGGGACTTGAAGACCCAGTACTTC.

The table lists this clone with a count of one. CDR3 in amino acids: CASSLPTGTEAFF. In DNA, the CDR3 is TGCGCCAGCAGCTTACCGACGGGGACTGAAGCTTTCTTT. The gene calls are TRBV5-1 and TRBJ1-1; D remains unclear. Trimming shortened V by 2 bases and J by 5 bases, and 10 bases separated the two germline ends. This CDR3 contains 13 residues. CDR1 and CDR2 from the germline V gene are SGHRS and YFSETQ.

Written as DNA, the CDR3 is TGTGCCAGCAGCTTAGTCTCCACCTCTAGCGGGGGGGCCATAAATACGCAGTATTTT. Residues: CASSLVSTSSGGAINTQYF. J is TRBJ2-3 and V is TRBV11-2; 12 bases line up with TRBD2. The CDR3 is 19 amino acids. Germline V lookup: CDR1 SGHAT, CDR2 FQNNGV. After removal of 1 base from V and 7 bases from J, the junction contained 15 bases not matched to a gene.

A few counts support this clone. The CDR3 region is CASSNYGYTF. CDR3 sequence (DNA): TGTGCCAGTAGTAACTATGGCTACACCTTC. The chain combines TRBV19 with TRBJ1-2; D gene uncertain. The CDR3 has 10 amino acids. Germline loops: CDR1 LNHDA, CDR2 SQIVND (reference sequence). Trimming left V 4 bases short and J 3 bases short, with 0 bases between.

The chain combines TRBV27 with TRBJ2-2; TRBD2 matches at 12 bases. Germline CDR1 is MNHEY and CDR2 is SMNVEV (reference sequence). The ends lost 8 bases at V and 0 bases at J; junction bases unmatched: 19. This CDR3 spans 21 amino acids. CDR3 DNA: TGTGCCAGCCGGAGCCCAAATCCGGGACTAGCGGGCAACGCGAACACCGGGGAGCTGTTTTTT. It yields the protein CASRSPNPGLAGNANTGELFF.

This chain joins TRBV24-1 and TRBJ2-5, with a possible D match to TRBD1 (5 bases). The germline V and J ends were trimmed by 9 bases and 0 bases, with 10 bases remaining between them. The CDR3 has 13 residues. The germline V gene encodes CDR1 KGHDR and CDR2 SFDVKD. CDR3 sequence reads: CATARRDQETQYF. The CDR3 DNA is TGTGCCACCGCCCGCAGGGACCAAGAGACCCAGTACTTC.